This T cell receptor beta chain was obtained from a study of CD8 T cells in ankylosing spondylitis. General study points: Clones tied to disease were said to be significantly enriched in matched ankylosing spondylitis synovial fluid.

The V gene's germline CDR1 is SGHTA and CDR2 FQGNSA. With 5 bases clipped from V and 3 bases from J, the junction kept 13 bases outside the gene matches. The CDR3 is 17 residues long. One entry per CDR3 protein results from TCRdb running MiXCR on the 5' RACE reads. Among 150,000 or so distinct CDR3 sequences listed, about 32% were seen once. This clonotype occurred a few times. The antigen is undetermined. The sample consisted of synovial fluid, either unsorted or a sorted T cell fraction (not recorded which). This receptor was taken from a male donor with ankylosing spondylitis. The chain joins TRBV7-2 to TRBJ2-3; 8 nucleotides agree with TRBD2. The DNA of the CDR3 is TGTGCCAGCAGCCTTGGTCCAGCGGGAGTGGTTACAGATACGCAGTATTTT. Its protein is CASSLGPAGVVTDTQYF.